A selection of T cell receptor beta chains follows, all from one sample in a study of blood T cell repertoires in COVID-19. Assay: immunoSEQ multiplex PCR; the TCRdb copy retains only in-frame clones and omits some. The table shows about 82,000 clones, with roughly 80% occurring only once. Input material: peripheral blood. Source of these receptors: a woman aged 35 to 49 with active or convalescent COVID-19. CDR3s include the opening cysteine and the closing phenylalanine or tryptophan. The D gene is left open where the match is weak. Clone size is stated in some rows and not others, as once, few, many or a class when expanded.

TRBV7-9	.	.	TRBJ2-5	TGTGCCAGCAGCCGCGCTGAGACCCAGTACTTC	CASSRAETQYF
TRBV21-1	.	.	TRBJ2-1	TGTGCCAGCAGCATACGGAACGTCGAGGGAGCCTCCTACAATGAGCAGTTCTTC	CASSIRNVEGASYNEQFF
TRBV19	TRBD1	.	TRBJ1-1	TGTGCCAGTAGTACCCTAGCCGGGACAGGAATAAACACTGAAGCTTTCTTT	CASSTLAGTGINTEAFF
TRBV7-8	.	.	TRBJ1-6	TGTGCCAGCAGCTTAGCCGGGGGATCACCCCTCCACTTT	CASSLAGGSPLHF
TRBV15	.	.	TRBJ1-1	TGTGCCACCAGCAGAGATCTGGGGGCAGGGACTGAAGCTTTCTTT	CATSRDLGAGTEAFF
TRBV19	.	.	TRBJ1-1	TGTGCCAGTAGTATAGGTCCACAGGGACGGGGAAACACTGAAGCTTTCTTT	CASSIGPQGRGNTEAFF
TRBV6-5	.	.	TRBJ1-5	TGTGCCAGCACTCCGGCACAGAATCAGCCCCAGCATTTT	CASTPAQNQPQHF
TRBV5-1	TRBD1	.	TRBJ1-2	TGCGCCAGCAGCCCTGGTGCCACGGACAGGGGCTTCTATGGCTACACCTTC	CASSPGATDRGFYGYTF
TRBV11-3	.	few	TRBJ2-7	TGTGCCAGCAGCTTATCGGGGTTCCCCTACGAGCAGTACTTC	CASSLSGFPYEQYF
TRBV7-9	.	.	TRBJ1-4	TGTGCCAGCAGCTTATATGTTGGCAGGGGTAATGAAAAACTGTTTTTT	CASSLYVGRGNEKLFF
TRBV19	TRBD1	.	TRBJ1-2	TGTGCCAGTAGTAGCCAGGGGGCGATGGGCTACACCTTC	CASSSQGAMGYTF
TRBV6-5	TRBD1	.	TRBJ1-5	TGTGCCAGCAGTTCGCGGACAGGTCTAAATCAGCCCCAGCATTTT	CASSSRTGLNQPQHF
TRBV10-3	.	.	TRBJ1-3	TGTGCCATCTTTGGCGGCTCTGGAAACACCATATATTTT	CAIFGGSGNTIYF
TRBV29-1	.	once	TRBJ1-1	TGCAGCGTTGAAGACACCACCGGGATCGGAGCTTTCTTT	CSVEDTTGIGAFF
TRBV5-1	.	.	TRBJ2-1	TGCGCCAGCAGCTTGGTCGGGATAGTCGCCAACAATGAGCAGTTCTTC	CASSLVGIVANNEQFF
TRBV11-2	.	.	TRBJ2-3	TGTGCCAGCAGCTTTCTAGAGCCAGATACGCAGTATTTT	CASSFLEPDTQYF
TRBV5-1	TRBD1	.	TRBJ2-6	TGCGCCAGCAGCGTCCCAGGGGGCTACTCTGGGGCCAACGTCCTGACTTTC	CASSVPGGYSGANVLTF
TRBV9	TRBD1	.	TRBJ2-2	TGTGCCAGCAGCTTTACGGGACAGGGGGCCACCGGGGAGCTGTTTTTT	CASSFTGQGATGELFF
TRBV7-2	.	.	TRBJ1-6	TGTGCCAGCAGCTTATGGCCCGAGGTTTCACCCCTCCACTTT	CASSLWPEVSPLHF
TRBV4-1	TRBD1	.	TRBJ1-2	TGCGCCAGCAGCTTCCGGACAGGGGACTATGGCTACACCTTC	CASSFRTGDYGYTF
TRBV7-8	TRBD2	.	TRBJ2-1	TGTGCCAGCAGCTTAGGCCTAGCGGGAGGGCCTCCCAGCTCCTACAATGAGCAGTTCTTC	CASSLGLAGGPPSSYNEQFF
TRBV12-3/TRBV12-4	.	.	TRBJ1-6	TGTGCCAGCACCCGGACAAGTAATTCACCCCTCCACTTT	CASTRTSNSPLHF
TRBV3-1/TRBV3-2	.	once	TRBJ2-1	TGTGCCAGCAGCCAAGGAAGCGAGTGGGTCGACAATGAGCAGTTCTTC	CASSQGSEWVDNEQFF
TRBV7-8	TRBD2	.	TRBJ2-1	TGTGCCAGCAGCTTAGTGGGTCGGTGGGCGGGAGGGCCCCGGAATGAGCAGTTCTTC	CASSLVGRWAGGPRNEQFF
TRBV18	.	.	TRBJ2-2	TGTGCCAGCTCACCCCGGGCAGGGAAGATAATCACCGGGGAGCTGTTTTTT	CASSPRAGKIITGELFF
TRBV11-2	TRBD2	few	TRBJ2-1	TGTGCCAGCAGCTTTCAACTAGCGGGGGGTCTCAATGAGCAGTTCTTC	CASSFQLAGGLNEQFF